This is a list of T cell receptor beta chains from one sample in a study of glioma-infiltrating T cells after dendritic cell vaccination. Assay used: immunoSEQ multiplex PCR; TCRdb lists only in-frame clones, some missing. The data contain 75,000 to 95,000 clones, around 86% of them singletons. The sample was blood, taken after dendritic cell vaccination. These TCRs come from a human donor with glioblastoma. CDR3s include the opening cysteine and the closing phenylalanine or tryptophan. Fields, in order: V gene, D gene, J gene, clone size, CDR3 DNA, CDR3 protein. A D gene is named only where the DNA matches it firmly. Clone size is shown for a subset of rows, as once, few, many or a class of expanded clone.

TRBV5-1	.	TRBJ1-1	.	TGCGCCAGCAGCTTGGGGGGGGGAGGGGACACTGAAGCTTTCTTT	CASSLGGGGDTEAFF
TRBV5-6	.	TRBJ1-3	once	TGTGCCAGCAGCTTGGATCGGCCAAGGAGGTTCTCTGGAAACACCATATATTTT	CASSLDRPRRFSGNTIYF
TRBV5-1	TRBD2	TRBJ2-3	.	TGCGCCAGCAGCGGGACTAGCGGGGGGCCCCGCACCACAGATACGCAGTATTTT	CASSGTSGGPRTTDTQYF
TRBV2	.	TRBJ2-7	.	TGTGCCAGCAGCGGGGGTCTCTCCTACGAGCAGTACTTC	CASSGGLSYEQYF
TRBV9	.	TRBJ2-6	.	TGTGCCAGCAGCGTAGCAGGGAATGCTGGGGCCAACGTCCTGACTTTC	CASSVAGNAGANVLTF
TRBV5-1	TRBD2	TRBJ2-1	.	TGCGCCAGCACACTAGCGGGGGGCACCTACAATGAGCAGTTCTTC	CASTLAGGTYNEQFF
TRBV5-4	TRBD1	TRBJ2-7	.	TGTGCCAGCAGCTTGGCGGCCAGGGGGACCTACGAGCAGTACTTC	CASSLAARGTYEQYF
TRBV7-9	.	TRBJ2-1	.	TGTGCCAGCAGCTCGGGGTCCGTTCCCCTCAATGAGCAGTTCTTC	CASSSGSVPLNEQFF
TRBV4-1	.	TRBJ1-3	.	TGCGCCAGCAGCCAAGATCTCCGAAACACCATATATTTT	CASSQDLRNTIYF
TRBV18	.	TRBJ1-5	.	TGTGCCAGCTCAGCCGCTACAGGGTGGGATCAGCCCCAGCATTTT	CASSAATGWDQPQHF
TRBV19	.	TRBJ2-1	.	TGTGCCAGTATGGAGGAAAACAATGAGCAGTTCTTC	CASMEENNEQFF
TRBV2	TRBD1	TRBJ1-5	.	TGTGCCAGCAACGACAGGGGCGAGATGGCCCAGCATTTT	CASNDRGEMAQHF
TRBV7-2	TRBD2	TRBJ2-1	.	TGTGCCAGCCGTAGCGGGGGTGCTAATGAGCAGTTCTTC	CASRSGGANEQFF
TRBV6-1	.	TRBJ2-2	.	TGTGCCAGCACCGGGGTCTTGAACACCGGGGAGCTGTTTTTT	CASTGVLNTGELFF
TRBV4-1	TRBD1	TRBJ2-4	.	TGCGCCAGCAGCTACCACCGGGACAGGGGGGACATTCAGTACTTC	CASSYHRDRGDIQYF
TRBV6-5	TRBD1	TRBJ2-1	.	TGTGCCAGCAGCCTCGGACAGGGGGAGTACAATGAGCAGTTCTTC	CASSLGQGEYNEQFF
TRBV27	.	TRBJ1-5	.	TGTGCCAGCAGGCGGGGAAACAATCAGCCCCAGCATTTT	CASRRGNNQPQHF
TRBV9	.	TRBJ2-1	.	TGTGCCAGCAGCGCGACTATCCACAATGAGCAGTTCTTC	CASSATIHNEQFF
TRBV10-2	TRBD2	TRBJ2-1	.	TGCGCCAGCAGTCCCTTGAGCGGGGGGAGCCAGGAGCAGTTCTTC	CASSPLSGGSQEQFF
TRBV7-2	.	TRBJ1-2	.	TGTGCCAGCAGCTTAGCGCGGGATGGCTACACCTTC	CASSLARDGYTF
TRBV7-2	.	TRBJ1-5	.	TGTGCCAGCACCTTTGGCCAGCAGCCCCAGCATTTT	CASTFGQQPQHF
TRBV2	TRBD1	TRBJ1-2	.	TGTGCCAGCAGTGAAGACCCCGGGACAGGGGATGGCTACACCTTC	CASSEDPGTGDGYTF
TRBV7-9	.	TRBJ2-5	once	TGTGCCAGCAGCCCCCCTGGACGGGGGAAAGAGACCCAGTACTTC	CASSPPGRGKETQYF
TRBV18	.	TRBJ2-7	.	TGTGCCAGCTCCCCTCGGACAGACGCCGAGCAGTACTTC	CASSPRTDAEQYF
TRBV27	.	TRBJ2-7	once	TGTGCCAGCAGTTTAGGACAGTTGATCTACGAGCAGTACTTC	CASSLGQLIYEQYF
TRBV7-2	.	TRBJ2-7	.	TGTGCCAGCAGCGATGATAGACGGAGGGGGCAGTACTTC	CASSDDRRRGQYF
TRBV30	.	TRBJ2-5	few	TGTGCCTGGGGCGGACACAAAGAGACCCAGTACTTC	CAWGGHKETQYF
TRBV19	TRBD1	TRBJ1-3	.	TGTGCCAGTAGTATTTCCGGGACAGGGGTTGGAAACACCATATATTTT	CASSISGTGVGNTIYF
TRBV7-2	TRBD1	TRBJ1-6	.	TGTGCCAGCATCGCCGGGACAGGGTATAATTCACCCCTCCACTTT	CASIAGTGYNSPLHF
TRBV11-1	.	TRBJ1-2	once	TGTGCCAGCAGCTTAGAACAGACCTATGGCTACACCTTC	CASSLEQTYGYTF
TRBV20-1	TRBD2	TRBJ2-1	.	TGCAGTGCTGCGGGGGGCATAGAGCAGTTCTTC	CSAAGGIEQFF
TRBV2	.	TRBJ1-5	.	TGTGCCAGCGGACTCCCTGGTGGTCAGCCCCAGCATTTT	CASGLPGGQPQHF
TRBV5-1	TRBD2	TRBJ2-7	.	TGCGCCAGCATCCAAAAAGCGGGGGCCATCTACGAGCAGTACTTC	CASIQKAGAIYEQYF
TRBV5-1	TRBD1	TRBJ1-1	.	TGCGCCAGCAGCTTGGGATTACAGGGGAGCAGCACTGAAGCTTTCTTT	CASSLGLQGSSTEAFF
TRBV6-6	.	TRBJ1-4	few	TGTGCCAGCAGTTCGCAGGGATGGGATAATGAAAAACTGTTTTTT	CASSSQGWDNEKLFF
TRBV12-5	.	TRBJ1-5	.	TGTGCTAGTTCGGGGGGGAATCAGCCCCAGCATTTT	CASSGGNQPQHF
TRBV19	.	TRBJ2-1	.	TGTGCCAGTAGTACTCCAAAGACTAGCTCCTACAATGAGCAGTTCTTC	CASSTPKTSSYNEQFF
TRBV19	.	TRBJ1-2	.	TGTGCCAGTAATGAGGGGGTCTATGGCTACACCTTC	CASNEGVYGYTF
TRBV7-2	.	TRBJ1-3	.	TGTGCCAGCAGCCCGGAGGCCCGGAGCTCTGGAAACACCATATATTTT	CASSPEARSSGNTIYF
TRBV5-1	TRBD2	TRBJ2-3	.	TGCGCCAGCAGTCCGGGACTAGACTCTAGCACAGATACGCAGTATTTT	CASSPGLDSSTDTQYF